This is a list of T cell receptor beta chains from one sample in a study of T cells in Graves' hyperthyroidism and ophthalmopathy. TCRdb reanalysed the multiplex PCR reads using MiXCR and keeps one entry per CDR3 protein. The table shows approximately 700,000 distinct CDR3 sequences, with about a sixth occurring only once. Sequenced input: blood. The source of these receptors is a man between 18 and 29 years old with Graves' hyperthyroidism. Each CDR3 is given with its conserved first and last residue. D genes are given only for firm matches. The listing skips clone size in some rows; elsewhere it reads once, few, many or a size class.

d_call j_call clone_size v_call cdr3_aa cdr3_nt
TRBD2 TRBJ2-1 many TRBV12-3/TRBV12-4 CASLSGSSYNEQFF TGTGCCAGCTTGAGCGGGAGCTCCTACAATGAGCAGTTCTTC
NA TRBJ2-5 many TRBV2 CASSERAQQETQYF TGTGCCAGCAGTGAACGGGCCCAACAAGAGACCCAGTACTTC
NA TRBJ2-7 few TRBV4-1 CASSQLYGTGVYEQYF TGCGCCAGCAGCCAACTCTACGGGACTGGAGTCTACGAGCAGTACTTC
TRBD2 TRBJ2-1 few TRBV5-8 CASSAGLAEYNEQFF TGTGCCAGCAGCGCGGGACTAGCGGAATACAATGAGCAGTTCTTC
NA TRBJ2-3 many TRBV18 CASSPKAGGLITDTQYF TGTGCCAGCTCACCAAAGGCCGGGGGACTCATCACAGATACGCAGTATTTT
TRBD1 TRBJ1-5 few TRBV20-1 CSARKVPRNRGGSFSNQPQHF TGCAGTGCTAGGAAGGTCCCCAGAAACAGGGGAGGGAGCTTTAGCAATCAGCCCCAGCATTTT
NA TRBJ2-7 NA TRBV20-1 CSVSKDSYGQYF TGCAGTGTTTCGAAGGACTCCTACGGGCAGTACTTC
TRBD1 TRBJ1-1 few TRBV6-1 CASREQGRSEAFF TGTGCCAGCAGGGAACAGGGGAGGAGTGAAGCTTTCTTT
TRBD2 TRBJ2-1 NA TRBV3-1 CASSQESTSGNNEQFF TGTGCCAGCAGCCAAGAAAGCACTAGCGGGAACAATGAGCAGTTCTTC
NA TRBJ2-2 NA TRBV25-1 CASRLGPSNTGELFF TGTGCCAGCAGGTTGGGACCTTCGAACACCGGGGAGCTGTTTTTT
NA TRBJ2-5 NA TRBV20-1 CSARRAGQETQYF TGCAGTGCTAGAAGGGCGGGTCAAGAGACCCAGTACTTC
NA TRBJ2-6 NA TRBV30 CAWSLDSGANVLTF TGTGCCTGGAGTTTAGATTCTGGGGCCAACGTCCTGACTTTC